This TCR beta chain was obtained from a study of blood T cell repertoires in COVID-19. Looking at the study overall: The United States, Italy and Spain provided the acute and convalescent COVID-19 samples. In each case, the material was cDNA or gDNA derived from T cells, B-cell-depleted T cells, or PBMCs.

TCRdb's table, derived via immunoSEQ multiplex PCR, lists solely in-frame clones and lacks some. The table shows 300,000 or so clones, with about nine tenths occurring only once. The CDR3 is 13 residues long. V shed 0 bases and J 7 bases; nucleotides not matched to a gene: 5. Germline values: CDR1 SQVTM, CDR2 ANQGSEA. The V call is TRBV29-1, the J call TRBJ2-5; 7 nucleotides match TRBD1. Sequencing was performed on peripheral blood. The source is a woman under 40 with COVID-19, enrolled during active disease. The CDR3 DNA sequence: TGCAGCGTTGAAGAGGGACAGCTAACGACCCAGTACTTC. Its protein product is CSVEEGQLTTQYF.